The 32 T cell receptor beta chains below all came from one sample that was sequenced in a study of identical twins' blood T cells. Each CDR3 protein gets one entry after TCRdb re-called the 5' RACE reads with MiXCR. This table holds hundreds of thousands of distinct CDR3 sequences, roughly 31% found once. Input material: PBMCs. Receptor source: a woman aged 18 to 55 in good health.

This clonotype was detected a few times. The rearrangement joins TRBV5-1 to TRBJ1-1, with a tentative D call TRBD1 (5 bases). Trimming pared 4 bases from V and 3 bases from J, leaving 13 bases between. Germline assignment: CDR1 SGHRS and CDR2 YFSETQ. The CDR3 is 14 amino acids. The CDR3 region is CASSPSRGYTEAFF. The CDR3 DNA sequence: TGCGCCAGCAGCCCTTCGCGGGGGTACACTGAAGCTTTCTTT.

The chain employs TRBV5-1 and TRBJ2-1; D is undetermined. CDR1 SGHRS and CDR2 YFSETQ come from the germline V gene. The V end lost 2 bases, the J end lost 3 bases, and 12 bases lay between the germline ends. This CDR3 contains 15 residues. The CDR3 protein is CASSLGDGYYNEQFF. As DNA, the CDR3 is TGCGCCAGCAGCTTAGGAGACGGATACTACAATGAGCAGTTCTTC.

This clonotype was detected many times. The chain has TRBV2 and TRBJ1-2; a possible D gene is TRBD1 (5 bases). V was pared by 4 bases and J by 9 bases, with 18 bases between. The germline gives CDR1 SNHLY, CDR2 FYNNEI. This CDR3 contains 14 residues. This CDR3 reads CASSVVGDSRRYTF. The CDR3, as DNA: TGTGCCAGCAGTGTCGTAGGAGACAGCCGACGCTACACCTTC.

In the case of this clonotype: Since a much larger clone is just one base distant, this may be a read error. The V and J genes are TRBV24-1 and TRBJ1-1; D gene ambiguous. Trimming pared 5 bases from V and 10 bases from J, leaving 19 bases between. The CDR3 length is 14 residues. Looked up from germline, CDR1 is KGHDR and CDR2 is SFDVKD. Here the CDR3 DNA reads TGTGCCACCAGTGGTCCCGGGAGGGAAGTAGGAGCTTTCTTT. It encodes CATSGPGREVGAFF.

Note on this clonotype: A much larger clonotype is one base distant, so this may be a read error. The chain employs TRBV14 and TRBJ1-1; D remains unclear. Per germline, CDR1 SGHDN and CDR2 FVKESK. V gave up 4 bases and J gave up 7 bases, with 16 bases separating them. The CDR3 is 14 amino acids. CDR3 DNA sequence: TGTGCCAGCAGCCCACTGACCTGGGGTGGTGAAGCTTTCTTT. Amino acids: CASSPLTWGGEAFF. The full variable domain, completed using reference TRBV14 and TRBJ1-1, is EAGVTQFPSHSVIEKGQTVTLRCDPISGHDNLYWYRRVMGKEIKFLLHFVKESKQDESGMPNNRFLAERTGGTYSTLKVQPAELEDSGVYFCASSPLTWGGEAFFGQGTRLTVV.

The rearrangement links TRBV24-1 to TRBJ2-3; 11 bases are shared with TRBD1. This CDR3 spans 16 amino acids. Germline CDR1 and CDR2: KGHDR and SFDVKD. With 4 bases clipped from V and 1 base from J, the junction kept 3 bases outside the gene matches. The DNA of the CDR3 is TGTGCCACCAGTGACTCGGGACAGGGGGGCACAGATACGCAGTATTTT. Encoded protein: CATSDSGQGGTDTQYF.

This clonotype has a handful of counts. The junction shows a germline mismatch at one end, possibly a read error. The V gene is TRBV29-1, the J gene TRBJ1-2, with 8 bases matching TRBD1. The CDR3 is 13 amino acids. Germline V lookup: CDR1 SQVTM, CDR2 ANQGSEA. The CDR3 is CSVSAGQGDGCTF. As DNA, the CDR3 is TGCAGCGTTTCCGCCGGACAGGGAGATGGCTGCACCTTC.

On this clonotype: Mismatch with germline at one junction end may stem from a read error. V gene TRBV6-2 or TRBV6-3 combines with J gene TRBJ1-1; no reliable D call. From germline, CDR1 is MNHEY and CDR2 SVGEGT. CDR3 size: 12 residues. CDR3 nucleotides: TGTACCAGCAGTAAAGGACTGTTGCGAGCTCTCTTT. Protein product: CTSSKGLLRALF.

As regards this clonotype: The junction does not match germline at one end; this may be a read error. The chain employs TRBV5-1 and TRBJ1-2; weak D call: TRBD1 (6 bases). Germline CDR1 and CDR2: SGHRS and YFSETQ. The length of the CDR3 is 13 residues. The CDR3 loop is CAGSPDRGYGYTF. The CDR3 DNA follows: TGCGCCGGCAGCCCGGACAGAGGCTATGGCTACACCTTC.

There are many counts of this clonotype. This chain uses TRBV10-3 with TRBJ1-1; unclear D gene. Trimming cost V 10 bases and J 0 bases, with 12 bases left between them. Germline loops: CDR1 ENHRY, CDR2 SYGVKD. This CDR3 contains 13 residues. The CDR3 protein is CATRREMNTEAFF. The CDR3 DNA is TGTGCCACCAGACGGGAAATGAACACTGAAGCTTTCTTT.

This chain uses TRBV20-1 with TRBJ1-1; 10 nucleotides line up with TRBD1. The germline CDR1 and CDR2 sequences are DFQATT and SNEGSKA (reference sequence). This CDR3 comprises 13 residues. The V segment lost 8 bases and the J segment 5 bases; nucleotides outside the gene matches: 8. In DNA, the CDR3 is TGCAGTACCACCGGGACAGGGGTTACTGAAGCTTTCTTT. Protein sequence: CSTTGTGVTEAFF.

This clonotype has at least ten counts. The chain has TRBV30 and TRBJ2-1, with D tentatively TRBD2 (5 bases). The CDR3 extends over 13 amino acids. Trimming took off 2 bases at V and 5 bases at J, with 10 bases between the two ends. In germline, CDR1 is GTSNPN, CDR2 SVGIG (reference sequence). CDR3: CAWSTGYNNEQFF. In DNA form, the CDR3 reads TGTGCCTGGAGTACGGGATATAACAATGAGCAGTTCTTC.

This chain connects TRBV20-1 to TRBJ2-3, with 10 bases fitting TRBD2. This CDR3 spans 17 amino acids. V shed 3 bases, J shed 2 bases, and the junction held 11 bases outside the gene matches. The germline V gene has CDR1 DFQATT and CDR2 SNEGSKA (reference sequence). In nucleotides, the CDR3 is TGCAGTGCTAGGCCTGTTAGCGGGAGGACCTACACAGATACGCAGTATTTT. Amino acid sequence: CSARPVSGRTYTDTQYF.

About this clonotype itself: This CDR3 fails to terminate in the conserved phenylalanine or tryptophan, so it likely reflects a read error. The V and J genes are TRBV29-1 and TRBJ1-2; 7 nucleotides match TRBD1. The CDR3 runs to 13 residues. The germline V gene has CDR1 SQVTM and CDR2 ANQGSEA. J lost 7 bases, V lost 3 bases, and 8 bases had no gene match. The CDR3 nucleotides read TGCAGCGTTGAGGGACAGTCGGCGGGTGGCTACACCTTA. Amino acid sequence: CSVEGQSAGGYTL.

The chain employs TRBV12-3 or TRBV12-4 and TRBJ2-7; 13 nucleotides match TRBD2. This CDR3 has 16 residues. Trimming at V came to 0 bases and at J to 6 bases, leaving 5 bases not matched to a gene. This CDR3 is CASSLAFGLAGVEQYF. Written as DNA, the CDR3 is TGTGCCAGCAGTTTAGCGTTCGGACTAGCGGGAGTCGAGCAGTACTTC.

This clonotype showed up just a few times. The V and J genes are TRBV29-1 and TRBJ1-4; D is uncertain. CDR1 SQVTM and CDR2 ANQGSEA come from the germline V gene. Trimming cost V 4 bases and J 4 bases, with 13 bases left between them. The CDR3 runs 14 residues. CDR3 residues: CSVAPTGRNEKLFF. As DNA, the CDR3 is TGCAGCGTTGCACCGACGGGCCGTAATGAAAAACTGTTTTTT.

In its sample, this clonotype was seen a few times. V and J are TRBV15 and TRBJ1-1; TRBD1 might be the D (5 bases). The CDR3 runs to 13 residues. V gave up 7 bases and J gave up 3 bases, with 12 bases separating them. Germline-derived CDR1 and CDR2 are LNHNV and YYDKDF (reference sequence). Here the CDR3 reads CATIKGTDTEAFF. The CDR3, as DNA: TGTGCCACCATAAAGGGGACCGACACTGAAGCTTTCTTT.

This clonotype has more than one count but fewer than ten. The chain combines TRBV7-9 with TRBJ1-1; TRBD1 is a possible D gene (6 bases). The germline V gene has CDR1 SEHNR and CDR2 FQNEAQ (reference sequence). The ends were cut back, 8 bases at V and 4 bases at J, with 20 bases in the middle. This CDR3 is built from 15 residues. The CDR3 DNA reads as TGTGCCAGCGCCAAGCTAACAGGGTTGCCCACTGAAGCTTTCTTT. Translated, it gives CASAKLTGLPTEAFF.

The genes are TRBV2 and TRBJ1-2; possibly TRBD1 for D (5 bases). The CDR3 is 13 amino acids. V lost 2 bases and J 6 bases, leaving 10 bases between the germline ends. Germline assignment: CDR1 SNHLY and CDR2 FYNNEI. The CDR3, as DNA: TGTGCCAGCAGTGAATTTGGACACAATGGCTACACCTTC. This encodes CASSEFGHNGYTF.

About this clonotype: The germline gene is not matched at one end of the junction; a read error may be the cause. The rearrangement joins TRBV5-1 to TRBJ2-1; TRBD2 matches at 15 bases. This CDR3 is 15 amino acids long. Germline V gene data show CDR1 as SGHRS and CDR2 as YFSETQ. CDR3 DNA: TGCGCCAGCAGCTCCGGGACTAGCGGGGGGAATGGGCAGTTCTTC. Its translation: CASSSGTSGGNGQFF. Together with reference TRBV5-1 and TRBJ2-1, the CDR3 gives the full variable domain: KAGVTQTPRYLIKTRGQQVTLSCSPISGHRSVSWYQQTPGQGLQFLFEYFSETQRNKGNFPGRFSGRQFSNSRSEMNVSTLELGDSALYLCASSSGTSGGNGQFFGPGTRLTVL.

This chain uses TRBV4-2 with TRBJ1-2; the D gene is possibly TRBD1 (5 bases). This CDR3 region has 15 residues. Trimming removed 3 bases from V and 7 bases from J, with 18 bases in between. From germline, CDR1 is LGHNA and CDR2 YNFKEQ. DNA of the CDR3: TGTGCCAGCAGCCAGTCGGGGGTATTACTAGGTGGCTACACCTTC. This codes for CASSQSGVLLGGYTF.

A note on this clonotype: A much bigger clone sits one base away, suggesting this may be a read error. The chain has TRBV11-3 and TRBJ1-1; weak D call: TRBD1 (5 bases). CDR1 is SGHNT and CDR2 is YENEEA in the germline V gene. The ends were cut back, 4 bases at V and 4 bases at J, with 10 bases in the middle. This CDR3 comprises 13 residues. The chain's CDR3 is CASSSQDGTEAFF. The CDR3 DNA follows: TGTGCCAGCAGCTCACAGGATGGCACTGAAGCTTTCTTT.

Comments on this clonotype: At one boundary the junction diverges from the germline segment, which might be a read error. V and J are TRBV12-3 or TRBV12-4 and TRBJ2-3; 11 nucleotides match TRBD2. This CDR3 has 20 amino acids. CDR3 region: CTSKSWGGTSGSSSTDTQYF. In DNA, the CDR3 is TGTACCAGCAAAAGTTGGGGCGGGACTAGCGGTTCCTCTAGCACAGATACGCAGTATTTT.

This clonotype appeared many times. The chain employs TRBV5-1 and TRBJ2-1, with D tentatively TRBD1 (5 bases). Trimming took off 9 bases at V and 9 bases at J, with 25 bases between the two ends. Germline V CDR1 and CDR2: SGHRS, YFSETQ. This CDR3 contains 15 residues. The CDR3, as DNA: TGCGCCACCCTAGTTGGGGAAGGGGCTTTTGTTGAGCAGTTCTTC. Translation: CATLVGEGAFVEQFF.

This clonotype has more than one count but fewer than ten. The chain employs TRBV6-2 or TRBV6-3 and TRBJ2-2; no clear D gene. The CDR3 is 11 residues long. The V end lost 9 bases, the J end lost 6 bases, and 8 bases lay between the germline ends. Looked up from germline, CDR1 is MNHEY and CDR2 is SVGEGT. CDR3 sequence (DNA): TGTGCCAGTGCAGGACCCGGGGAGCTGTTTTTT. This codes for CASAGPGELFF.

Concerning this clonotype: Given a much more abundant clone one base away, this may be a read error. The chain links TRBV19 to TRBJ1-1; D remains unclear. CDR1 is LNHDA, CDR2 SQIVND, per germline (reference sequence). The CDR3 length is 12 residues. DNA of the CDR3: TGTACCAGTATAACCTGGAGAGCTGAAGCTTTCTTT. The encoded protein is CTSITWRAEAFF.

The sample holds one count of this clonotype. This chain connects TRBV27 to TRBJ2-1; 10 nucleotides align to TRBD1. With 2 bases clipped from V and 1 base from J, the junction kept 2 bases outside the gene matches. Germline V gene lookup returns CDR1 MNHEY and CDR2 SMNVEV (reference sequence). There are 16 residues in the CDR3. CDR3 residues: CASSLTDRGSYNEQFF. CDR3 DNA sequence: TGTGCCAGCAGTTTAACGGACAGGGGGTCCTACAATGAGCAGTTCTTC.

As regards this clonotype: This could be a read error, since a much larger clone is one nucleotide away. This rearrangement joins TRBV5-6 to TRBJ2-1, with 10 bases matching TRBD2. In germline, CDR1 is SGHDT, CDR2 YYEEEE. This CDR3 has 14 residues. The DNA of the CDR3 is TGTGCCAGCAGCGGGACTAGCGTCTACAATGAGCAGCTCTTC. This codes for CASSGTSVYNEQLF.

Of note for this clonotype: The final CDR3 position lacks the conserved phenylalanine or tryptophan, pointing to a likely read error. V gene TRBV12-3 or TRBV12-4 combines with J gene TRBJ1-5; D is undetermined. The ends were cut back, 3 bases at V and 5 bases at J, with 5 bases in the middle. CDR3 length: 12 amino acids. The CDR3 sequence is CASSFGDQPQHL. Here the CDR3 DNA reads TGTGCCAGCAGTTTTGGGGATCAGCCCCAGCATCTT.

The chain recombines TRBV5-1 with TRBJ2-1; TRBD2 agrees at 9 bases. This CDR3 contains 16 residues. Germline CDR1 SGHRS, CDR2 YFSETQ. Trimming took 0 bases from V and 4 from J; bases not matched to a gene: 5. CDR3 in amino acids: CASSLAQTSGYNEQFF. The DNA for the CDR3 is TGCGCCAGCAGCTTGGCCCAGACTAGCGGTTACAATGAGCAGTTCTTC.

In DNA, the CDR3 is TGCGCCAGCACCGTGCAGGGAACTGCAGATACGCAGTATTTT. It specifies CASTVQGTADTQYF. This chain connects TRBV10-2 to TRBJ2-3; maybe TRBD1 (5 bases). CDR1 WSHSY and CDR2 SAAADI come from the germline V gene. This CDR3 is built from 14 residues. V dropped 7 bases and J dropped 4 bases, with 15 bases sitting between them.

The sample holds a few counts of this clonotype. The rearrangement links TRBV29-1 to TRBJ2-7; D remains ambiguous. Trimming shortened V by 8 bases and J by 2 bases, and 10 bases separated the two germline ends. This CDR3 spans 11 amino acids. CDR1 and CDR2 from the germline V gene are SQVTM and ANQGSEA. The CDR3 DNA sequence: TGCAGCTGTTCAGACCCCTACGAGCAGTACTTC. This translates into CSCSDPYEQYF.